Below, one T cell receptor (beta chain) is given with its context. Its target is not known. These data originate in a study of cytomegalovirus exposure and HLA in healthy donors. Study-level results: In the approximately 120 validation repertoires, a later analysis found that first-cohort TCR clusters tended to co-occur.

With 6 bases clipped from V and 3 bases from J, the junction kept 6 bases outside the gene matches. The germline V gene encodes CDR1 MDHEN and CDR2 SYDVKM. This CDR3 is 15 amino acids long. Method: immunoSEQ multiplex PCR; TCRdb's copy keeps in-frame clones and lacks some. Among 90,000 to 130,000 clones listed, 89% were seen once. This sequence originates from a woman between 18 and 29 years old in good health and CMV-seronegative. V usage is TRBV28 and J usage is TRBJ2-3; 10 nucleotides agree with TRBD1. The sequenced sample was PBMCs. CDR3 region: CASSLLGQGTDTQYF. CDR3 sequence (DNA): TGTGCCAGCAGCCTCCTGGGACAGGGGACAGATACGCAGTATTTT.